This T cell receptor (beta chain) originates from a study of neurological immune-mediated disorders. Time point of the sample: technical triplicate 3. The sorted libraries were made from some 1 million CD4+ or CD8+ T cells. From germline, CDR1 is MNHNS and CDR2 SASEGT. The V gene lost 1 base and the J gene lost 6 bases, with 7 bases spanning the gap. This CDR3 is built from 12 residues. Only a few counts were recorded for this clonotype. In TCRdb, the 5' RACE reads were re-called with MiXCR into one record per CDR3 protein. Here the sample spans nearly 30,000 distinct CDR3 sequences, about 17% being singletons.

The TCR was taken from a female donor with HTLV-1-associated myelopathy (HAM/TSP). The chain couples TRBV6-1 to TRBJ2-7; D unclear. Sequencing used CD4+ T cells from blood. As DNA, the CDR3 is TGTGCCAGCAGTGAAGAAGCTAGCGAGCAGTACTTC. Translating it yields CASSEEASEQYF.